Listed below are T cell receptor beta chains from one sample, sequenced in a study of blood T cells in healthy people across ages. Using its own MiXCR run on the 5' RACE reads, TCRdb lists one record per CDR3 protein. The sample records approximately 940,000 distinct CDR3 sequences, around 48% being singletons. Input material: blood. The origin of the receptors is a young man in good health. CDR3s include the opening cysteine and the closing phenylalanine or tryptophan. Fields, in order: D gene, clone size, V gene, J gene, CDR3 DNA, CDR3 protein. D genes are given only for firm matches. Size is stated for part of the rows, as once, few or many counts, or as a class when the clone is expanded.

>NA|NA|TRBV20-1|TRBJ2-3
TGCAGTGCTAGAATGGGAGAGTCGCAGTATTTT
CSARMGESQYF
>TRBD2|NA|TRBV20-1|TRBJ2-7
TGCAGTCCAAGGACTAGCGGCCACAATGAGCAGTACTTC
CSPRTSGHNEQYF
>TRBD1|NA|TRBV6-5|TRBJ1-2
TGTGCCAGCAGTACCAGGACAGGGAATGGCTACACCTTC
CASSTRTGNGYTF
>NA|NA|TRBV7-8|TRBJ2-1
TGTGCCAGCAGCCCAGAGGGAGCGCTGATCGATGAGCAGTTCTTC
CASSPEGALIDEQFF
>TRBD1|few|TRBV18|TRBJ1-2
TGTGCCAGCTCACCCTGGGACAGGGGGCAAAACTATGGCTACACCTTC
CASSPWDRGQNYGYTF
>NA|NA|TRBV6-5|TRBJ1-2
TGTGCCAGCAGTTACTCGAATCGGCCAAACTATGGCTACACCTTC
CASSYSNRPNYGYTF
>NA|NA|TRBV3-1|TRBJ2-3
TGTGCCAGCAGTCAGAGCGTAGATACGCAGTATTTT
CASSQSVDTQYF
>TRBD1|NA|TRBV29-1|TRBJ1-2
TGCAGCGTTCAACCGACAGGGGTAAACTATGGCTACACCTTC
CSVQPTGVNYGYTF
>NA|NA|TRBV6-2/TRBV6-3|TRBJ2-7
TGTGCCACTGGAAGGGACGTCACCTACGAGCAGTACTTC
CATGRDVTYEQYF
>NA|NA|TRBV7-9|TRBJ2-6
TGTGCCAGCAGCTTAGTCGTGGGCGGTGGGGCCAACGTCCTGACTTTC
CASSLVVGGGANVLTF
>TRBD2|few|TRBV29-1|TRBJ2-1
TGCAGCGTTGAAATATGGGAGGGGGAGCAGTTCTTC
CSVEIWEGEQFF
>NA|NA|TRBV27|TRBJ1-1
TGTGCCAGCAGGGAGACTTCTCGGAACACTGAAGCTTTCTTT
CASRETSRNTEAFF
>TRBD1|few|TRBV30|TRBJ2-5
TGTGCCTGGAGTGTAACAGGGGGTATTTCAGAGACCCAGTACTTC
CAWSVTGGISETQYF
>NA|NA|TRBV7-9|TRBJ1-4
TGTGCCAGCAGCCCATCCACGAGCGGTAACGAAAAACTGTTTTTT
CASSPSTSGNEKLFF
>NA|many|TRBV6-2/TRBV6-3|TRBJ2-7
TGTGCCAGCAGTTCTTCCGGGACGGACTCCTACGAGCAGTACTTC
CASSSSGTDSYEQYF
>TRBD2|NA|TRBV4-2|TRBJ2-3
TGTGCCAGCAGCCAAGAGAGGACTAGCGGGGGCCTTAGCACAGATACGCAGTATTTT
CASSQERTSGGLSTDTQYF
>NA|NA|TRBV4-1|TRBJ2-7
TGCACCAGCAGCCAAGGAATCGGGTCCTACGAGCAGTACTTC
CTSSQGIGSYEQYF
>NA|few|TRBV18|TRBJ2-1
TGTGCCAGCACGCGCTCAGATGAGCAGTTCTTC
CASTRSDEQFF
>TRBD2|few|TRBV27|TRBJ2-1
TGTGCCAGCAGTGCCGCGGGGGGTTCGAAAAATGAGCAGTTCTTC
CASSAAGGSKNEQFF
>NA|NA|TRBV27|TRBJ2-7
TGTGCCAGCAGTTTGGTAAGGGGGAACTACGAGCAGTACTTC
CASSLVRGNYEQYF
>NA|NA|TRBV7-6|TRBJ1-6
TGTGCCAGCAGCTTAACTATGGGCCCGGGGATCGACTCACCCCTCCACTTT
CASSLTMGPGIDSPLHF
>TRBD1|few|TRBV25-1|TRBJ2-1
TGTGCCAGCAGTGCGGGACAGGGTGGAAGCTCCTACAATGAGCAGTTCTTC
CASSAGQGGSSYNEQFF
>NA|once|TRBV10-3|TRBJ2-3
TGTGCCATCACTACAGGAGGGGGACCCACAGATACGCAGTATTTT
CAITTGGGPTDTQYF
>TRBD1|NA|TRBV10-3|TRBJ2-7
TGTGCCATCAGCGATGGGGGACAGTCCTACGAGCAGTACTTC
CAISDGGQSYEQYF
>NA|many|TRBV25-1|TRBJ1-1
TGTGCCAGCAGTGGCTTAGGGATAAAGGGCACTGAAGCTTTCTTT
CASSGLGIKGTEAFF
>NA|NA|TRBV7-2|TRBJ2-1
TGTGCCAGCAGCTTGGGCTACCAGTACAATGAGCAGTTCTTC
CASSLGYQYNEQFF
>NA|many|TRBV20-1|TRBJ2-5
TGCAGTGCTAGAGTTGCGTACCAAGAGACCCAGTACTTC
CSARVAYQETQYF
>NA|NA|TRBV7-2|TRBJ2-4
TGTGCCAGCAGCCCCGACCGCCTGGGTGAGCAGTACTTC
CASSPDRLGEQYF
>NA|NA|TRBV20-1|TRBJ2-7
TGCAGTGCTAGAGAAGAGTTGGGCTCCTACGAGCAGTACTTC
CSAREELGSYEQYF
>NA|NA|TRBV11-3|TRBJ2-3
TGTGCCAGCAGGATCCAGGGATTTACAGATACGCAGTATTTT
CASRIQGFTDTQYF
>NA|few|TRBV6-5|TRBJ2-1
TGTGCCAGCAGTTACTCGTTCAGGGCACGATCTAATGAGCAGTTCTTC
CASSYSFRARSNEQFF
>NA|few|TRBV28|TRBJ1-2
TGTGCCAGCACCCCCCGGGGGCGGTCCTATGGCTACACCTTC
CASTPRGRSYGYTF
>NA|many|TRBV10-2|TRBJ2-3
TGCGCCAGCAGTCGGACCGGCGACTCGCGCACAGATACGCAGTATTTT
CASSRTGDSRTDTQYF
>NA|many|TRBV20-1|TRBJ1-2
TGCAGTGCTAGACGGGTAGAGGATTATGGCTACACCTTC
CSARRVEDYGYTF
>TRBD2|few|TRBV7-2|TRBJ2-7
TGTGCCAGCAGAAATACCGGGACTAGCGTCTACGAGCAGTACTTC
CASRNTGTSVYEQYF
>NA|once|TRBV2|TRBJ1-1
TGTGCCAGCCGCCGGACAGCCGCCCCGAACACTGAAGCTTTCTTT
CASRRTAAPNTEAFF
>NA|many|TRBV12-3/TRBV12-4|TRBJ2-3
TGTGCCAGCAGCCTCGGGACTGGGGGCGCAGATACGCAGTATTTT
CASSLGTGGADTQYF
>NA|few|TRBV4-1|TRBJ2-1
TGCGCCAGCAGCCAAGGGGGGCACCCTGAGCAGTTCTTC
CASSQGGHPEQFF
>TRBD1|once|TRBV6-5|TRBJ1-6
TGTGCCAGCAGTTATCCAGGGGGAGATTCACCCCTCCACTTT
CASSYPGGDSPLHF
>NA|NA|TRBV24-1|TRBJ2-1
TGTGCCACCAGTAATGGGGTCAGACCCTACAATGAGCAGTTCTTC
CATSNGVRPYNEQFF
>NA|NA|TRBV4-1|TRBJ1-2
TGCGCCAGCAGCCAAGAGTACTATGGCTACACCTTC
CASSQEYYGYTF
>NA|NA|TRBV25-1|TRBJ2-1
TGTGCCAGCAGTGTCCGAGACAGGCAGTTCTTC
CASSVRDRQFF
>NA|NA|TRBV5-1|TRBJ1-1
TGCGCCAGCAGCCAGATGGGCGCAGGCGGAACTGAAGCTTTCTTT
CASSQMGAGGTEAFF
>TRBD2|many|TRBV20-1|TRBJ2-5
TGCAGTGCTAGGGGGACTAGCGGGAGCACGCAAGAGACCCAGTACTTC
CSARGTSGSTQETQYF
>NA|few|TRBV7-8|TRBJ2-7
TGTGCCAGCAGCGTCAGGGAGGTTAACTCCTACGAGCAGTACTTC
CASSVREVNSYEQYF
>NA|NA|TRBV4-2|TRBJ2-5
TGTGCCAGCAGCCAAGATAGCTTTGCGGCAGACCGGGAGACCCAGTACTTC
CASSQDSFAADRETQYF
>NA|NA|TRBV29-1|TRBJ2-3
TGCAGCGTTGAAGGCCAGGGGTTCGGCATAGATACGCAGTATTTT
CSVEGQGFGIDTQYF
>TRBD2|once|TRBV13|TRBJ2-1
TGTGCCAGCAGCCTCCTACTAGCGGGAGCCTACAGTGAGCAGTTCTTC
CASSLLLAGAYSEQFF
>TRBD2|NA|TRBV3-1|TRBJ2-1
TGTGCCAGCAGCCAGCCTCCGGGGAGCGGGGGTCAGCAGTTCTTC
CASSQPPGSGGQQFF
>NA|NA|TRBV29-1|TRBJ2-2
TGCAGCGTTGCTCCCCAGGGTAAGGGAACCACCGGGGAGCTGTTTTTT
CSVAPQGKGTTGELFF
>NA|NA|TRBV6-6|TRBJ2-1
TGTGCCAGCAGTTACTCGACCCTGGAGCAGTTCTTC
CASSYSTLEQFF
>TRBD1|NA|TRBV4-3|TRBJ1-1
TGCGCCAGCAGCCTAGACAGGGCGGGCGGCACTGAAGCTTTCTTT
CASSLDRAGGTEAFF